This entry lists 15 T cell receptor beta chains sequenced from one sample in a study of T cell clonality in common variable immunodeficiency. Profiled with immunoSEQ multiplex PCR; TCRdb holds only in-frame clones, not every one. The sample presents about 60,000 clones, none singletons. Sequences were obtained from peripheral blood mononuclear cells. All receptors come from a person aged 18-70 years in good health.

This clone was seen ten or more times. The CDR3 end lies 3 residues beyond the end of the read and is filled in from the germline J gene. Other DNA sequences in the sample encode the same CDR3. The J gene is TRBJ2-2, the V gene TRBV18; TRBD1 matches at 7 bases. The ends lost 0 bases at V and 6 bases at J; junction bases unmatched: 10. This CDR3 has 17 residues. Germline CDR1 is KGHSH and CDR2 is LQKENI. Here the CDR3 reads CASSPPGQGVRAGELFF. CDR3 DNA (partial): TGTGCCAGCTCACCACCGGGGCAGGGGGTTCGTGCCGGGGAG.

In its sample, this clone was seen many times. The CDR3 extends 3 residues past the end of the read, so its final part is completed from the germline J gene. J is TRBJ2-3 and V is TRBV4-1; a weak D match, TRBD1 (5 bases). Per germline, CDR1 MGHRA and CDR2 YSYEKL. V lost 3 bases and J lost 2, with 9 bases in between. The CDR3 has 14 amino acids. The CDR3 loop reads CASSQGRFTDTQYF. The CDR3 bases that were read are TGCGCCAGCAGCCAGGGGCGGTTCACAGATACG.

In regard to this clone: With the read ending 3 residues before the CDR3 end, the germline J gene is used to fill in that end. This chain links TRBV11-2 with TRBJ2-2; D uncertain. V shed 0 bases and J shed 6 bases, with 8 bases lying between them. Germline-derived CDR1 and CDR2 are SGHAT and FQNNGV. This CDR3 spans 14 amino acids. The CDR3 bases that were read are TGTGCCAGCAGCTTAGAGTTAACTTCCGGGGAG. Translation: CASSLELTSGE. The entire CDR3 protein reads CASSLELTSGELFF. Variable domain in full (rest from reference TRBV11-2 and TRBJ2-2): EAGVAQSPRYKIIEKRQSVAFWCNPISGHATLYWYQQILGQGPKLLIQFQNNGVVDDSQLPKDRFSAERLKGVDSTLKIQPAKLEDSAVYLCASSLELTSGELFFGEGSRLTVL.

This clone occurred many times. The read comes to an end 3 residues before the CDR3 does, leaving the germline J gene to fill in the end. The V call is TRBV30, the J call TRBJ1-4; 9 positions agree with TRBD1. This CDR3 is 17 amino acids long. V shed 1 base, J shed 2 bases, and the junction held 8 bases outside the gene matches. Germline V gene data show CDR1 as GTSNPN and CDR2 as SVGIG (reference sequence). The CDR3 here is CAWSARTGVGTNEKLFF. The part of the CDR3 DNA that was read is TGTGCCTGGAGTGCCCGGACAGGGGTGGGGACTAATGAAAAA.

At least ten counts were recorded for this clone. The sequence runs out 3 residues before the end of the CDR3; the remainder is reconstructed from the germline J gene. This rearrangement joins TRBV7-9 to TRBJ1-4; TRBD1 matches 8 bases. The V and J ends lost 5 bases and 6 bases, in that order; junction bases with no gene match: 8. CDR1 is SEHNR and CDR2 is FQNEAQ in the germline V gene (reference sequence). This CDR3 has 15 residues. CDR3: CASSRPGGGDEKLFF. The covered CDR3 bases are TGTGCCAGCAGCCGCCCAGGGGGCGGGGATGAAAAA. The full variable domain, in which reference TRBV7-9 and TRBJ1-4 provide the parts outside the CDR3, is DTGVSQNPRHKITKRGQNVTFRCDPISEHNRLYWYRQTLGQGPEFLTYFQNEAQLEKSRLLSDRFSAERPKGSFSTLEIQRTEQGDSAMYLCASSRPGGGDEKLFFGSGTQLSVL.

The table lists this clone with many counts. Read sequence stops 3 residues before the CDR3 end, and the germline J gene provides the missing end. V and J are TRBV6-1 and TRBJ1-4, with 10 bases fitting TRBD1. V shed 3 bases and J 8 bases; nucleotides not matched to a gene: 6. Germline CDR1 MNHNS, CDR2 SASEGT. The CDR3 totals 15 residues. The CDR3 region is CASSDPDRGEEKLFF. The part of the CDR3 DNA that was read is TGTGCCAGCAGTGACCCGGACAGGGGGGAGGAAAAA.

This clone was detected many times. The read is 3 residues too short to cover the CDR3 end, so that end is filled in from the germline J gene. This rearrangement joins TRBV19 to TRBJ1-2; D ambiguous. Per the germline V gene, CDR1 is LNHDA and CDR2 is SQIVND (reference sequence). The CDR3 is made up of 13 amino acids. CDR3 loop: CASSPSGLLGYTF. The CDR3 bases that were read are TGTGCCAGTAGCCCCAGTGGGCTCTTGGGC.

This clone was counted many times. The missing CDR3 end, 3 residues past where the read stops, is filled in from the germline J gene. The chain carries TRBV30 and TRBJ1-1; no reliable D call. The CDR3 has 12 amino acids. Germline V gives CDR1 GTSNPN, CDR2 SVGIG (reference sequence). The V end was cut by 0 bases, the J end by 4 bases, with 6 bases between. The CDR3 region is CAWSVGVTEAFF. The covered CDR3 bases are TGTGCCTGGAGTGTAGGTGTCACTGAA.

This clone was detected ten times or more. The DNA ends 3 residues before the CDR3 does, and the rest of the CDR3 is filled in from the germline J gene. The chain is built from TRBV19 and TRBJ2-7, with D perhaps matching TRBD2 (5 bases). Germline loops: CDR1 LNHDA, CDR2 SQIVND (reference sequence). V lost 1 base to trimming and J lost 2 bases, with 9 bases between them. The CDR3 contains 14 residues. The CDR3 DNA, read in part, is TGTGCCAGTAGTATAGGCATCGGGGCCTACGAG. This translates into CASSIGIGAYE. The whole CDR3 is CASSIGIGAYEQYF.

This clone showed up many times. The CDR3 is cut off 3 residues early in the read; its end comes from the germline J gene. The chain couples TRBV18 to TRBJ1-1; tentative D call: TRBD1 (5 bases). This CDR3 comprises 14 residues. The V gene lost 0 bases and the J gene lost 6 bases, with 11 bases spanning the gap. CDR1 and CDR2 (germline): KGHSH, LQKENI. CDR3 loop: CASSPPPGGAEAFF. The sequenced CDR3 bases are TGTGCCAGCTCACCACCCCCCGGGGGGGCTGAA.

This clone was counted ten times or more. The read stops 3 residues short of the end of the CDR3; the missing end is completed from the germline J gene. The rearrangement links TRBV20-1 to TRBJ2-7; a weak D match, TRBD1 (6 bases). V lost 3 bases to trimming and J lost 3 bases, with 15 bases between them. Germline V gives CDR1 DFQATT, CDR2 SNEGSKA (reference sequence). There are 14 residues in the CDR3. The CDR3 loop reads CSARGSGTIYEQYF. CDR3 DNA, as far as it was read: TGCAGTGCTAGGGGTTCGGGGACAATCTACGAG.

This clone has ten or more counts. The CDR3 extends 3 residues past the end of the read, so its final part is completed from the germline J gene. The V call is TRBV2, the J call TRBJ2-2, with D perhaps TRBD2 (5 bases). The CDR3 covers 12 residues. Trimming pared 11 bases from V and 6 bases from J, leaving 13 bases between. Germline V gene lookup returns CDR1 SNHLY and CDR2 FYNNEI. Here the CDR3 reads CAGGGRAGELFF. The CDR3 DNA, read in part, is TGTGCCGGCGGCGGGCGGGCCGGGGAG.

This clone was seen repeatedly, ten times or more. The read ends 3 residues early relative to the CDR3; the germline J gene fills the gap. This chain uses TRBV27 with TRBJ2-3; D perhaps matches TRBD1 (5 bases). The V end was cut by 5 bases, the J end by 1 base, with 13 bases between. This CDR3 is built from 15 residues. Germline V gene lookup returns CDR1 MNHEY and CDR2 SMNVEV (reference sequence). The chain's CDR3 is CASSPRQLRTDTQYF. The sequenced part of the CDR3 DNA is TGTGCCAGCAGTCCTCGACAGCTACGCACAGATACG.

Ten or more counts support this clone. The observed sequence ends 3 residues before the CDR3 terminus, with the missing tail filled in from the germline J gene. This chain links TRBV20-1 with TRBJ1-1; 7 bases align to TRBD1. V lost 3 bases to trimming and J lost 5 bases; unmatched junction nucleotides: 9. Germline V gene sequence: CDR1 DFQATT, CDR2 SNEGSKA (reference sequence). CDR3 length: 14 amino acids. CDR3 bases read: TGCAGTGCTAGGCGGGACAGTCGGGGAACTGAA. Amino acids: CSARRDSRGTE. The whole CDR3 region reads CSARRDSRGTEAFF.

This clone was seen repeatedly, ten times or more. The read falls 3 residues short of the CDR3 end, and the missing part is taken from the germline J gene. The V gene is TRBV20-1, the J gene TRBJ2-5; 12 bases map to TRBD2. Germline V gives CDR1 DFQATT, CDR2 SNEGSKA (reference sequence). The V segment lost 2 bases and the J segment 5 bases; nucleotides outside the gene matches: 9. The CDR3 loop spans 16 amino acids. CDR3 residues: CSARQEGLAGLETQYF. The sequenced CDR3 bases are TGCAGTGCTAGACAAGAAGGACTAGCGGGACTGGAGACC.